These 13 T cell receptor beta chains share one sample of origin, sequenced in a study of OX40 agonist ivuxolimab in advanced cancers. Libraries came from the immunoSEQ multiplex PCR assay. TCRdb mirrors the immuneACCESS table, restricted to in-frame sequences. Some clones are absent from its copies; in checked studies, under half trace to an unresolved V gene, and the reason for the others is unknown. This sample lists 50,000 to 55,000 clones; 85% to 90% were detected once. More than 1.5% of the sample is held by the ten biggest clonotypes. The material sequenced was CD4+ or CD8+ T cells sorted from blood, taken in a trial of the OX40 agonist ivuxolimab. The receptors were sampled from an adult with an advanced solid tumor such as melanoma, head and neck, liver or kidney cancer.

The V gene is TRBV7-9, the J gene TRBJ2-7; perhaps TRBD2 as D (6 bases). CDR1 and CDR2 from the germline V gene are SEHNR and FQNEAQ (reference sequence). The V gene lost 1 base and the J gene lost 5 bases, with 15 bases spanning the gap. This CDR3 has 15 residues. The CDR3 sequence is CASSLEGTPSDEQYF. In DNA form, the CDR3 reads TGTGCCAGCAGCTTAGAGGGGACTCCGTCGGACGAGCAGTACTTC.

The CDR3: CASSLDRTNTGELFF. The CDR3 DNA sequence: TGTGCCAGCAGCTTGGACAGAACGAACACCGGGGAGCTGTTTTTT. The chain joins TRBV11-3 to TRBJ2-2, with a weak D call TRBD1 (6 bases). Germline lookup yields CDR1 SGHNT and CDR2 YENEEA. The CDR3 spans 15 residues. Trimming took 3 bases from V and 0 from J, leaving 8 bases between them. The full variable domain, rest sourced from reference TRBV11-3 and TRBJ2-2, is EAGVVQSPRYKIIEKKQPVAFWCNPISGHNTLYWYLQNLGQGPELLIRYENEEAVDDSQLPKDRFSAERLKGVDSTLKIQPAELGDSAVYLCASSLDRTNTGELFFGEGSRLTVL.

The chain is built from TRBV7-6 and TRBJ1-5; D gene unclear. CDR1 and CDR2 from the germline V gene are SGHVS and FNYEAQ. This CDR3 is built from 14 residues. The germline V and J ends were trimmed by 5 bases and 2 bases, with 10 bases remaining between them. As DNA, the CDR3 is TGTGCCAGCAGCCGTTTGCAGGGCAATCAGCCCCAGCATTTT. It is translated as CASSRLQGNQPQHF.

DNA of the CDR3: TGTGCCAGCAGTGAACACAGGGGGTCCTACGAGCAGTACTTC. Amino acids: CASSEHRGSYEQYF. The chain uses TRBV6-1 and TRBJ2-7; 8 bases are shared with TRBD1. The germline V gene encodes CDR1 MNHNS and CDR2 SASEGT. The J segment lost 1 base and the V segment lost 2 bases, leaving 1 base of the junction unmatched. This CDR3 spans 14 amino acids.

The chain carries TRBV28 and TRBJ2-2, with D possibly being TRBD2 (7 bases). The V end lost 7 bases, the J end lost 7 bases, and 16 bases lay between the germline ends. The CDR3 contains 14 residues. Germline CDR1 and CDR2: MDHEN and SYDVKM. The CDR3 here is CASNGGRRIGELFF. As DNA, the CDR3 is TGTGCCAGCAACGGGGGGCGAAGGATCGGGGAGCTGTTTTTT.

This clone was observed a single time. CDR3: CASSQDRGRGTGELFF. CDR3 DNA sequence: TGTGCCAGCAGCCAAGACAGGGGGCGCGGCACCGGGGAGCTGTTTTTT. The rearrangement uses TRBV14 and TRBJ2-2; 8 nucleotides match TRBD1. With 0 bases clipped from V and 4 bases from J, the junction kept 4 bases outside the gene matches. Germline lookup yields CDR1 SGHDN and CDR2 FVKESK. The CDR3 consists of 16 residues. The entire variable domain, with the rest obtained from reference TRBV14 and TRBJ2-2, is as follows: EAGVTQFPSHSVIEKGQTVTLRCDPISGHDNLYWYRRVMGKEIKFLLHFVKESKQDESGMPNNRFLAERTGGTYSTLKVQPAELEDSGVYFCASSQDRGRGTGELFFGEGSRLTVL.

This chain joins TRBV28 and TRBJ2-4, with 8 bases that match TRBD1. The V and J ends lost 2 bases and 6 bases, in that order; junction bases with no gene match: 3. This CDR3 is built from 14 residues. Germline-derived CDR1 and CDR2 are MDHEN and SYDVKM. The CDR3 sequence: CASSLGQGANIQYF. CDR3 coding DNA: TGTGCCAGCAGTTTAGGGCAGGGGGCAAACATTCAGTACTTC.

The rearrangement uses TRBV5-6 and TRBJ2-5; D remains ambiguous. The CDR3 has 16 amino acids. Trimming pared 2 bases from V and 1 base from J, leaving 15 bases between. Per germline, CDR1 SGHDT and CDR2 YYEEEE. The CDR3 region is CASSFISTRPQETQYF. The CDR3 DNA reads TGTGCCAGCAGCTTTATATCGACCCGGCCCCAAGAGACCCAGTACTTC.

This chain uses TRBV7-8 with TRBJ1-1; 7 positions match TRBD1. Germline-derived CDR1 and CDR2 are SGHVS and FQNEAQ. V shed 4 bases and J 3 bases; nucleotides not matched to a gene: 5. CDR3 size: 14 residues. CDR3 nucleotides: TGTGCCAGCAGCTGGGGACAGAGAGACACTGAAGCTTTCTTT. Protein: CASSWGQRDTEAFF.

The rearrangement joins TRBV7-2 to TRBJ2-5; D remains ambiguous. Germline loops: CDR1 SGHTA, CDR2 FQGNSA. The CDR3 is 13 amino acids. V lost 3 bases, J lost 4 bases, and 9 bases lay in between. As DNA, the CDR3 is TGTGCCAGCAGCTTGAATTTGCTAGAGACCCAGTACTTC. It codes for CASSLNLLETQYF.

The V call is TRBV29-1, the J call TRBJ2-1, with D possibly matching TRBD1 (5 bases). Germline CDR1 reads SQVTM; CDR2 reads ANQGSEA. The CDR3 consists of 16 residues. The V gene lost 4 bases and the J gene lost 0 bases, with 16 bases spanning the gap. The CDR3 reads CSVGTKQRLSYNEQFF. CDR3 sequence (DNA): TGCAGCGTTGGGACAAAACAACGTCTCTCCTACAATGAGCAGTTCTTC.

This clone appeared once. CDR3 residues: CASSRSGKETQYF. The CDR3, as DNA: TGTGCCAGCAGCCGATCCGGCAAAGAGACCCAGTACTTC. The chain couples TRBV7-2 to TRBJ2-5; D unresolved. The germline CDR1 and CDR2 sequences are SGHTA and FQGNSA. The CDR3 has 13 amino acids. The V end lost 5 bases, the J end lost 3 bases, and 10 bases lay between the germline ends.

CDR3 bases: TGTGCCAGCAGCTACTACTGGACAGAGTGGAACACTGAAGCTTTCTTT. Translation gives CASSYYWTEWNTEAFF. The chain has TRBV7-2 and TRBJ1-1; the D gene is possibly TRBD1 (6 bases). The CDR3 is 16 amino acids. V gave up 4 bases and J gave up 1 base, with 16 bases separating them. Germline-derived CDR1 and CDR2 are SGHTA and FQGNSA. Filled out from reference TRBV7-2 and TRBJ1-1, the complete variable domain reads GAGVSQSPSNKVTEKGKDVELRCDPISGHTALYWYRQSLGQGLEFLIYFQGNSAPDKSGLPSDRFSAERTGGSVSTLTIQRTQQEDSAVYLCASSYYWTEWNTEAFFGQGTRLTVV.